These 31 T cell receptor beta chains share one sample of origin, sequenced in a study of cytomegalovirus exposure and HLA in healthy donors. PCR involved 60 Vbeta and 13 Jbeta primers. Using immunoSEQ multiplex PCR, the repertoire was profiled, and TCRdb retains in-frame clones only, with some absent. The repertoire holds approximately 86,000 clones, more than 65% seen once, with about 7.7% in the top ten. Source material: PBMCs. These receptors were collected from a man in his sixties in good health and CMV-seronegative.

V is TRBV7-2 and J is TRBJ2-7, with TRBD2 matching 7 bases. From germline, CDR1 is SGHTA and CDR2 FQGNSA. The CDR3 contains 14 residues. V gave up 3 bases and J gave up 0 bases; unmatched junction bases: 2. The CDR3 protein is CASSFGGGSYEQYF. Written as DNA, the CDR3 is TGTGCCAGCAGCTTTGGGGGGGGCTCCTACGAGCAGTACTTC.

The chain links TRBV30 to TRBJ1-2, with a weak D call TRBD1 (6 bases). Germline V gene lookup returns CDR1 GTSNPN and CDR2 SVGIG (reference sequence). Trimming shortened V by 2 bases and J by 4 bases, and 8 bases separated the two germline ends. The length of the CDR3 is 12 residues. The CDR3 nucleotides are TGTGCCTGGAGTCCGACAGGCTATGGCTACACCTTC. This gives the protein CAWSPTGYGYTF.

For the CDR3, the DNA is TGTGCCAGCAGCGTAGGGGCAGGGGGGACAGATACGCAGTATTTT. Translating it yields CASSVGAGGTDTQYF. The V and J genes are TRBV9 and TRBJ2-3; a weak D match, TRBD1 (7 bases). CDR1 SGDLS and CDR2 YYNGEE come from the germline V gene. Trimming left V 0 bases short and J 3 bases short, with 11 bases between. The CDR3 sequence is 15 residues long.

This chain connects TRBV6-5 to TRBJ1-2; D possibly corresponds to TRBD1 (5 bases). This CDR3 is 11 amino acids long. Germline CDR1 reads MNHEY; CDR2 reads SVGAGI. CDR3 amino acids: CVSRRGSGYTF. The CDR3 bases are TGTGTGTCGCGCCGGGGGAGCGGCTACACCTTC.

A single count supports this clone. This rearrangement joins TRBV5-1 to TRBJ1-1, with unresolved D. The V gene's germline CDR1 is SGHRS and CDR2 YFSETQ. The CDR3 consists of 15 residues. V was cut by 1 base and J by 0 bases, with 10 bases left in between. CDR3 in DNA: TGCGCCAGCAGCTTGACGAACGGTTTGAACACTGAAGCTTTCTTT. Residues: CASSLTNGLNTEAFF. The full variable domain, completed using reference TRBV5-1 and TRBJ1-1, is KAGVTQTPRYLIKTRGQQVTLSCSPISGHRSVSWYQQTPGQGLQFLFEYFSETQRNKGNFPGRFSGRQFSNSRSEMNVSTLELGDSALYLCASSLTNGLNTEAFFGQGTRLTVV.

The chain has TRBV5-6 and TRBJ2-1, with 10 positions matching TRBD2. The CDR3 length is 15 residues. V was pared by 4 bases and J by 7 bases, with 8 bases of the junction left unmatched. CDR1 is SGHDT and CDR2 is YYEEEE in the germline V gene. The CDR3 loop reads CASSVLAGASNEQFF. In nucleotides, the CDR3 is TGTGCCAGCAGCGTGCTAGCGGGGGCCTCTAATGAGCAGTTCTTC.

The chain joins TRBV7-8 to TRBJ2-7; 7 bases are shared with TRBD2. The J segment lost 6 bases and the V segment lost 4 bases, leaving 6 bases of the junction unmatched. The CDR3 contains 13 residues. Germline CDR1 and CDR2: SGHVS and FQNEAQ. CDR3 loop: CASSSTSVLEQYF. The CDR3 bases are TGTGCCAGCAGCTCCACTAGCGTCCTCGAGCAGTACTTC. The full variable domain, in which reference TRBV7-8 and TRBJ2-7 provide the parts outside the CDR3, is GAGVSQSPRYKVAKRGQDVALRCDPISGHVSLFWYQQALGQGPEFLTYFQNEAQLDKSGLPSDRFFAERPEGSVSTLKIQRTQQEDSAVYLCASSSTSVLEQYFGPGTRLTVT.

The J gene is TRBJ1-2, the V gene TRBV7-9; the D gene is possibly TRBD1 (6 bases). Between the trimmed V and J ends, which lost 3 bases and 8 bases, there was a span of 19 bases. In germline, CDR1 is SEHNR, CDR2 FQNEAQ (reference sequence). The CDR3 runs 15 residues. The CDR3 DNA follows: TGTGCCAGCAGCTTCTGGGCAGGGGTCCTCGGGGGCTACACCTTC. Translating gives CASSFWAGVLGGYTF.

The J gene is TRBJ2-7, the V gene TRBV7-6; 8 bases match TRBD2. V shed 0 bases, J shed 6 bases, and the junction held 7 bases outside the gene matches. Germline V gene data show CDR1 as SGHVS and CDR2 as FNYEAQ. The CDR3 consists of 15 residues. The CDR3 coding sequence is TGTGCCAGCAGCTTAGCGAGGGGACTAGAGGTCGAGCAGTACTTC. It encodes CASSLARGLEVEQYF.

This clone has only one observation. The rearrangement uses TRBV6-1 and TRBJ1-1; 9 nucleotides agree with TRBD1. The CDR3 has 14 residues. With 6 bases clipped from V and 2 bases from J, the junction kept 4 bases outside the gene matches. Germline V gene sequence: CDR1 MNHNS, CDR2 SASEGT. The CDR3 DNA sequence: TGTGCCAGCAGACTACAGGGGGCTAACACTGAAGCTTTCTTT. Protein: CASRLQGANTEAFF.

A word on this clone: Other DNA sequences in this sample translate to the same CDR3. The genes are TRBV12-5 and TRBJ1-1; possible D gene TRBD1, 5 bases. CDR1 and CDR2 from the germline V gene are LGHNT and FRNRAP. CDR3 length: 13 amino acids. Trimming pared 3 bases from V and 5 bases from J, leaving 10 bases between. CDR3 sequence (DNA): TGTGCTAGTGGTTTACAGGAGGGGACTGAAGCTTTCTTT. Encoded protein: CASGLQEGTEAFF.

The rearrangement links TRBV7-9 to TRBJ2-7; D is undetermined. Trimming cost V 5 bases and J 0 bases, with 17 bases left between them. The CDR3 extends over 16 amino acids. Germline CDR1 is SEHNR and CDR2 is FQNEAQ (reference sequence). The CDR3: CASSAIRRLSSYEQYF. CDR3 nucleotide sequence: TGTGCCAGCAGCGCTATCCGGCGGTTAAGCTCCTACGAGCAGTACTTC. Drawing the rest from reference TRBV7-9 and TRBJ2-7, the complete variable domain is DTGVSQNPRHKITKRGQNVTFRCDPISEHNRLYWYRQTLGQGPEFLTYFQNEAQLEKSRLLSDRFSAERPKGSFSTLEIQRTEQGDSAMYLCASSAIRRLSSYEQYFGPGTRLTVT.

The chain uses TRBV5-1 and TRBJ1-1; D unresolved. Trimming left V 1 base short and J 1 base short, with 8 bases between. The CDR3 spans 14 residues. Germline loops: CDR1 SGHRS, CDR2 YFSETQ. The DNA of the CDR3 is TGCGCCAGCAGCTTGTCTCCAGGGAACACTGAAGCTTTCTTT. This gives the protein CASSLSPGNTEAFF.

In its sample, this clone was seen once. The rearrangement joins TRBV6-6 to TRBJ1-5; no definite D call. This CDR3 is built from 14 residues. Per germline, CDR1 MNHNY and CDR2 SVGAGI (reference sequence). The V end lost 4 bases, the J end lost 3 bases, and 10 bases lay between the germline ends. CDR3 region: CASSSVRDNQPQHF. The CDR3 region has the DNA TGTGCCAGCAGTTCCGTACGGGACAATCAGCCCCAGCATTTT.

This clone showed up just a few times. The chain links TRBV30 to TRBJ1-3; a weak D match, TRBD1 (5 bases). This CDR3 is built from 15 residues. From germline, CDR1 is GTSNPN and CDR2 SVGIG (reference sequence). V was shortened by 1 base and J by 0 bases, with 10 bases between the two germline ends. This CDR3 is CAWSAGDPSGNTIYF. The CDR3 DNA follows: TGTGCCTGGAGTGCGGGGGATCCCTCTGGAAACACCATATATTTT.

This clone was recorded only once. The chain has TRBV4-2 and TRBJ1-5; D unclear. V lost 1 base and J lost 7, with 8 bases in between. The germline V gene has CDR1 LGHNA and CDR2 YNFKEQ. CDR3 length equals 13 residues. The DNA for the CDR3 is TGTGCCAGCAGCCAAGCCCTCTTGCAGCCCCAGCATTTT. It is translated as CASSQALLQPQHF.

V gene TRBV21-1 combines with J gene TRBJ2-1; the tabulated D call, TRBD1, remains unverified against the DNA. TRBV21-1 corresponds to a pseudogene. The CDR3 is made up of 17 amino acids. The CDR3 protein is CASSKAGAYPHPHEQFF. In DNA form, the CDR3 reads TGTGCCAGCAGCAAAGCGGGGGCCTACCCCCATCCCCATGAGCAGTTCTTC.

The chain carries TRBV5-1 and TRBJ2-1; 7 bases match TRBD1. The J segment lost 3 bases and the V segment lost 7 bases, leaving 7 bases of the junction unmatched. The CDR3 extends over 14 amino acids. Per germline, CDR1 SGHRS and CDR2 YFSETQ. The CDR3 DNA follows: TGCGCCAGCGAAACAGGGGACCGCTACAATGAGCAGTTCTTC. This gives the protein CASETGDRYNEQFF. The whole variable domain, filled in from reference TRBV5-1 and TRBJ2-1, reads KAGVTQTPRYLIKTRGQQVTLSCSPISGHRSVSWYQQTPGQGLQFLFEYFSETQRNKGNFPGRFSGRQFSNSRSEMNVSTLELGDSALYLCASETGDRYNEQFFGPGTRLTVL.

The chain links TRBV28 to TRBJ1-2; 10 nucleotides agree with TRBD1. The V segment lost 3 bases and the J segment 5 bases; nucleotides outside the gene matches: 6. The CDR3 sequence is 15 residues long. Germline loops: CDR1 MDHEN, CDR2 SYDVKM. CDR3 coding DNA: TGTGCCAGCAGTTTGGGGACAGGGGATCTTTATGGCTACACCTTC. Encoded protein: CASSLGTGDLYGYTF.

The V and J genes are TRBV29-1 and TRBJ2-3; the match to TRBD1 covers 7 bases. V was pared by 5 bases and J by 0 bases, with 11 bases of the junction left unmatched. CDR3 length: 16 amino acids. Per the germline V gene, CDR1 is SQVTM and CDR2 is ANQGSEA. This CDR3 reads CSVLRQGSSSTDTQYF. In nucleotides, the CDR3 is TGCAGCGTTTTGAGACAGGGTTCGTCTAGCACAGATACGCAGTATTTT.

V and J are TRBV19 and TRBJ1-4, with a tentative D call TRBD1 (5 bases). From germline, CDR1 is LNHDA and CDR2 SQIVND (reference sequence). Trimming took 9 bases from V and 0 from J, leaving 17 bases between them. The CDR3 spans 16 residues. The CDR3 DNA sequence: TGTGCCAGCCGGCCAGGGTCCCTTGCAACTAATGAAAAACTGTTTTTT. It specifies CASRPGSLATNEKLFF. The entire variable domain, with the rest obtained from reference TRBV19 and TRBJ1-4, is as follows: DGGITQSPKYLFRKEGQNVTLSCEQNLNHDAMYWYRQDPGQGLRLIYYSQIVNDFQKGDIAEGYSVSREKKESFPLTVTSAQKNPTAFYLCASRPGSLATNEKLFFGSGTQLSVL.

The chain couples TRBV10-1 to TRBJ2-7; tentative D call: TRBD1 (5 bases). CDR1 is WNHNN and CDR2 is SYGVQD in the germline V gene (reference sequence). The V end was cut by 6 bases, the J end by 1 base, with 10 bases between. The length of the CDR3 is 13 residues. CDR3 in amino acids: CASRQVFSYEQYF. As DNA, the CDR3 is TGCGCCAGCAGACAGGTCTTTTCCTACGAGCAGTACTTC.

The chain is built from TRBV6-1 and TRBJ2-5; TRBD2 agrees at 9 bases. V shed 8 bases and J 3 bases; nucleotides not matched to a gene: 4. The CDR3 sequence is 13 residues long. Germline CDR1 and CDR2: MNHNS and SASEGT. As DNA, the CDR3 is TGTGCCAGCTACCGACTAGCGGAAGAGACCCAGTACTTC. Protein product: CASYRLAEETQYF.

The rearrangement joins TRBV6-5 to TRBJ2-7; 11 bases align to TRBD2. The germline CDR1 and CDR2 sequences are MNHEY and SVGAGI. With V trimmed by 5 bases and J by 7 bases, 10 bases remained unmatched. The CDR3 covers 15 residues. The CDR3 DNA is TGTGCCAGCAGTAGATCGGGACTAGCGGAACGAGAGCAGTACTTC. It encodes CASSRSGLAEREQYF.

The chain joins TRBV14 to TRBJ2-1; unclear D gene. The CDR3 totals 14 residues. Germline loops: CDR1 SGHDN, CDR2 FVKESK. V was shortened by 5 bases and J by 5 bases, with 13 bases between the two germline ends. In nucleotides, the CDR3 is TGTGCCAGCAGCTTTACTCGACTTAACAATGAGCAGTTCTTC. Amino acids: CASSFTRLNNEQFF.

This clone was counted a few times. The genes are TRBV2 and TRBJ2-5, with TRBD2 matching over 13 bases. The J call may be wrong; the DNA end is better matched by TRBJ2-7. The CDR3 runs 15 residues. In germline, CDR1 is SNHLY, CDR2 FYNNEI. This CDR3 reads CATGTSGVPSYEQYF. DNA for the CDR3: TGTGCCACTGGGACTAGCGGGGTTCCCTCCTACGAGCAGTACTTC.

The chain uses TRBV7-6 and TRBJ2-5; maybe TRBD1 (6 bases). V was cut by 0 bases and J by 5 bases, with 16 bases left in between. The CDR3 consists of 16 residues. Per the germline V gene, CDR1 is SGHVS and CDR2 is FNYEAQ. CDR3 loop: CASSLAASQGRETQYF. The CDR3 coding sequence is TGTGCCAGCAGCTTAGCGGCTTCACAGGGACGGGAGACCCAGTACTTC.

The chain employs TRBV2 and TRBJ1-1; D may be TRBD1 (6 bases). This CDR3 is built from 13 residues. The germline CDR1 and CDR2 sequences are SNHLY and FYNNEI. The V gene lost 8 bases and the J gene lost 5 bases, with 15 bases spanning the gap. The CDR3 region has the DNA TGTGCCAGCCTACAGGGTATAGGAACTGAAGCTTTCTTT. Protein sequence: CASLQGIGTEAFF.

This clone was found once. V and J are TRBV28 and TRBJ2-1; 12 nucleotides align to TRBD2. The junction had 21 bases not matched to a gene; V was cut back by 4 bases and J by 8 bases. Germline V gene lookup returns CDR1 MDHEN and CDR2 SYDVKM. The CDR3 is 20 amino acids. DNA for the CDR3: TGTGCCAGCAGTTCCCCCTTCGGGGGGCCACTAGCGGGAGGAGGCGATGAGCAGTTCTTC. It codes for CASSSPFGGPLAGGGDEQFF.

The CDR3 coding sequence is TGTGCCAGCAGCTTAGTAGGAGGGCAAGAGACCCAGTACTTC. Translated: CASSLVGGQETQYF. The chain has TRBV7-9 and TRBJ2-5; the D gene is possibly TRBD2 (6 bases). The CDR3 length is 14 residues. Trimming left V 1 base short and J 2 bases short, with 8 bases between. Looked up from germline, CDR1 is SEHNR and CDR2 is FQNEAQ (reference sequence).

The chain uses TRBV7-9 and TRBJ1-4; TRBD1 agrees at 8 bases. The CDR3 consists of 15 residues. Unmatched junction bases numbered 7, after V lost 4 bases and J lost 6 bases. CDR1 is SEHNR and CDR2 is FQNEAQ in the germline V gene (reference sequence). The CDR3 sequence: CASSSRTGRDEKLFF. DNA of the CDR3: TGTGCCAGCAGCTCCCGGACAGGGCGAGATGAAAAACTGTTTTTT.